These 10 T cell receptor beta chains were all obtained from the same sample, sequenced in a study of control samples from healthy donors and cancer patients. Here immunoSEQ multiplex PCR was the method, and the copy in TCRdb shows in-frame clones only, minus some. This sample yields 45,000 to 55,000 clones, of which more than 85% are seen a single time; about 20% belongs to the top ten. Material for sequencing was PBMCs. These receptors were collected from a woman aged 50 to 60 with head and neck cancer.

This rearrangement joins TRBV6-5 to TRBJ1-5; 7 nucleotides line up with TRBD1. The CDR3 covers 15 residues. The J segment lost 6 bases and the V segment lost 6 bases, leaving 11 bases of the junction unmatched. Germline values: CDR1 MNHEY, CDR2 SVGAGI. This CDR3 is CASRSMTGMGQPQHF. The CDR3 coding sequence is TGTGCCAGCAGGTCTATGACAGGGATGGGTCAGCCCCAGCATTTT.

The gene calls are TRBV7-9 and TRBJ2-1, with TRBD2 identical over 15 bases. The germline CDR1 and CDR2 sequences are SEHNR and FQNEAQ (reference sequence). The CDR3 is 17 residues long. J was trimmed by 4 bases and V by 5 bases; bases with no gene match: 6. CDR3 region: CASSTGLAGGSYNEQFF. The CDR3 coding sequence is TGTGCCAGCAGCACGGGACTAGCGGGAGGTTCATACAATGAGCAGTTCTTC.

This chain links TRBV21-1 with TRBJ1-2. TRBV21-1 is noted as a pseudogene. The CDR3 sequence is 15 residues long. The CDR3 DNA sequence: TGTGCCAGCAGCAAAGAGGAGGTTGCGGGCTATGGCTACACCTTC. Translated: CASSKEEVAGYGYTF.

This chain uses TRBV6-2 or TRBV6-3 with TRBJ2-2, with D possibly being TRBD2 (5 bases). The V gene's germline CDR1 is MNHEY and CDR2 SVGEGT. This CDR3 has 13 residues. V shed 1 base and J shed 5 bases, with 5 bases lying between them. CDR3 residues: CASSYWETGELFF. In nucleotides, the CDR3 is TGTGCCAGCAGTTACTGGGAGACCGGGGAGCTGTTTTTT.

The genes are TRBV5-4 and TRBJ2-7; possible D gene TRBD1, 5 bases. Germline CDR1 reads SGHNT; CDR2 reads YYREEE (reference sequence). The V end lost 0 bases, the J end lost 3 bases, and 16 bases lay between the germline ends. The CDR3 has 16 amino acids. DNA of the CDR3: TGTGCCAGCAGCTTGGCAGAAACAGGCCTTAGCTACGAGCAGTACTTC. It yields the protein CASSLAETGLSYEQYF.

This clone was found a few times. The gene calls are TRBV5-5 and TRBJ2-1, with 8 bases identical to TRBD1. This CDR3 spans 14 amino acids. J gave up 2 bases and V 6 bases, and 4 bases lay outside the gene matches. In germline, CDR1 is SGHKS, CDR2 YYEKEE (reference sequence). CDR3 sequence (DNA): TGTGCCAGCACCAAGGACAGGGCCTACAATGAGCAGTTCTTC. It translates to CASTKDRAYNEQFF.

On this clone: Germline and junction disagree at one end, which may indicate a read error. The chain is built from TRBV6-1 and TRBJ2-7; D possibly matches TRBD1 or TRBD2 (7 bases each). The CDR3 runs 14 residues. Germline values: CDR1 MNHNS, CDR2 SASEGT. DNA for the CDR3: TGTGCCAGCAGTGAAGCGAGGGGGCGGGGGACAGAAGACTTC. It specifies CASSEARGRGTEDF.

The chain combines TRBV6-5 with TRBJ1-3; no clear D. Germline V gene sequence: CDR1 MNHEY, CDR2 SVGAGI. V shed 10 bases and J shed 0 bases, with 10 bases lying between them. This CDR3 has 13 amino acids. The CDR3 loop reads CATRANSGNTIYF. The DNA of the CDR3 is TGTGCCACAAGGGCAAACTCTGGAAACACCATATATTTT.

This chain connects TRBV4-1 to TRBJ2-4; tentatively, D is TRBD2 (5 bases). The V gene's germline CDR1 is MGHRA and CDR2 YSYEKL. The CDR3 sequence is 17 residues long. V shed 5 bases and J shed 3 bases, with 20 bases lying between them. The CDR3 region is CASSSGLASLNKNIQYF. DNA of the CDR3: TGCGCCAGCAGCTCAGGACTCGCCTCCTTGAACAAAAACATTCAGTACTTC.

This clone came up a few times. This rearrangement joins TRBV5-8 to TRBJ2-1, with 8 bases matching TRBD2. Trimming at V came to 3 bases and at J to 4 bases, leaving 9 bases not matched to a gene. Germline CDR1 and CDR2: SGHTS and YDEGEE. The length of the CDR3 is 16 residues. The CDR3 reads CASSSAAGGGYNEQFF. In DNA, the CDR3 is TGTGCCAGCAGCTCCGCGGCGGGGGGCGGGTACAATGAGCAGTTCTTC.